These 18 T cell receptor beta chains were all obtained from the same sample, sequenced in a study of blood T cell repertoires in COVID-19. The table came from immunoSEQ multiplex PCR; TCRdb's copy has only in-frame clones and leaves some out. This table has about 270,000 clones, approximately 91% appearing once. What was sequenced was PBMCs or T cells enriched from blood (not recorded which). Receptors were obtained from a woman aged 40 to 50 with acute COVID-19.

The chain joins TRBV5-4 to TRBJ2-5; D not certain. With 3 bases removed from V and 4 bases from J, the gap between germline ends came to 13 bases. This CDR3 is 14 amino acids long. Germline V CDR1 and CDR2: SGHNT, YYREEE (reference sequence). The CDR3 loop is CASSSPQRRETQYF. In nucleotides, the CDR3 is TGTGCCAGCAGCTCCCCGCAGAGGAGAGAGACCCAGTACTTC.

The chain is built from TRBV28 and TRBJ2-1; 7 bases are shared with TRBD2. With V trimmed by 2 bases and J by 2 bases, 6 bases remained unmatched. Germline V CDR1 and CDR2: MDHEN, SYDVKM. The CDR3 sequence is 16 residues long. CDR3 region: CASSLVTSATYNEQFF. The CDR3 DNA is TGTGCCAGCAGTTTAGTCACTAGCGCAACCTACAATGAGCAGTTCTTC.

The J gene is TRBJ2-1, the V gene TRBV20-1; D is uncertain. There are 14 residues in the CDR3. Between the trimmed V and J ends, which lost 3 bases and 10 bases, there was a span of 19 bases. Germline V gives CDR1 DFQATT, CDR2 SNEGSKA (reference sequence). Here the CDR3 reads CSASFLVLSKEQFF. The DNA of the CDR3 is TGCAGTGCTAGTTTCCTAGTTCTGTCGAAAGAGCAGTTCTTC.

This chain links TRBV5-1 with TRBJ2-7; TRBD2 agrees at 9 bases. Germline CDR1 and CDR2: SGHRS and YFSETQ. The ends lost 2 bases at V and 3 bases at J; junction bases unmatched: 9. CDR3 size: 16 residues. The CDR3 DNA is TGCGCCAGCAGCTTCGGTAGCGGGGGACCAAACTACGAGCAGTACTTC. Amino acid sequence: CASSFGSGGPNYEQYF.

V gene TRBV10-3 combines with J gene TRBJ1-6; no firm D call. The CDR3 is 13 residues long. Germline values: CDR1 ENHRY, CDR2 SYGVKD. Trimming stripped 7 bases from V and 9 bases from J, with 13 bases between. The CDR3 loop reads CAITSQIASPLHF. For the CDR3, the DNA is TGTGCCATCACAAGTCAGATTGCTTCACCCCTCCACTTT.

This rearrangement joins TRBV18 to TRBJ1-2; D is undetermined. The CDR3 consists of 14 residues. The germline V and J ends were trimmed by 6 bases and 2 bases, with 13 bases remaining between them. CDR1 KGHSH and CDR2 LQKENI come from the germline V gene. CDR3 amino acids: CASSPSEVNYGYTF. CDR3 sequence (DNA): TGTGCCAGCTCCCCCTCGGAGGTCAACTATGGCTACACCTTC.

V and J are TRBV6-5 and TRBJ1-1; a weak D match, TRBD1 (5 bases). CDR1 is MNHEY, CDR2 SVGAGI, per germline. There are 13 residues in the CDR3. V lost 6 bases, J lost 5 bases, and 13 bases lay in between. This chain's CDR3 is CASSAGRRTEAFF. The CDR3 coding sequence is TGTGCCAGCAGCGCGGGGCGAAGGACTGAAGCTTTCTTT.

The chain employs TRBV2 and TRBJ1-1; no definite D call. The V gene lost 4 bases and the J gene lost 7 bases, with 4 bases spanning the gap. Germline CDR1 is SNHLY and CDR2 is FYNNEI. The CDR3 contains 10 residues. The CDR3 spells CASSVVEAFF. The CDR3 region has the DNA TGTGCCAGCAGTGTAGTTGAAGCTTTCTTT.

This clone has just a few counts. The chain couples TRBV27 to TRBJ1-2, with D unresolved. Germline assignment: CDR1 MNHEY and CDR2 SMNVEV (reference sequence). Trimming removed 0 bases from V and 4 bases from J, with 9 bases in between. This CDR3 region has 14 residues. CDR3 protein: CASSLSTGAYGYTF. CDR3 nucleotides: TGTGCCAGCAGTTTATCGACGGGAGCCTATGGCTACACCTTC.

The V call is TRBV19, the J call TRBJ2-7; TRBD2 is a possible D gene (6 bases). CDR1 is LNHDA, CDR2 SQIVND, per germline (reference sequence). Between the trimmed V and J ends, which lost 5 bases and 3 bases, there was a span of 11 bases. The CDR3 is 13 residues long. CDR3: CASSPGLDYEQYF. The CDR3 DNA reads as TGTGCCAGTAGTCCGGGACTGGACTACGAGCAGTACTTC.

The chain uses TRBV11-2 and TRBJ2-7, with TRBD2 as a possible D gene (5 bases). The V and J ends lost 1 base and 0 bases respectively, with 10 bases between them. The CDR3 runs 15 residues. Per the germline V gene, CDR1 is SGHAT and CDR2 is FQNNGV. CDR3 protein: CASSLVHAGSYEQYF. The CDR3 DNA follows: TGTGCCAGCAGCTTAGTCCACGCGGGCTCCTACGAGCAGTACTTC.

This CDR3 reads CASSRRQGAFEQYF. The CDR3 DNA follows: TGTGCCAGCAGTCGAAGGCAGGGGGCTTTCGAGCAGTACTTC. The chain links TRBV28 to TRBJ2-7; 8 bases are a match to TRBD1. Unmatched junction bases numbered 9, after V lost 5 bases and J lost 6 bases. CDR3 length: 14 amino acids. CDR1 MDHEN and CDR2 SYDVKM come from the germline V gene.

The chain employs TRBV12-3 or TRBV12-4 and TRBJ2-1; D gene unclear. Trimming removed 5 bases at V and 4 bases at J, with 9 bases between. The CDR3 is 13 amino acids. CDR3 bases: TGTGCCAGCAGTCCGGAGAGTTACAATGAGCAGTTCTTC. Its protein is CASSPESYNEQFF.

This clone was recorded once. This rearrangement joins TRBV7-2 to TRBJ1-4, with a possible D match to TRBD1 (5 bases). Looked up from germline, CDR1 is SGHTA and CDR2 is FQGNSA. Deletions cut 3 bases from V and 7 bases from J, with 18 bases between. The CDR3 totals 16 residues. CDR3 loop: CASSFGLGGGREKLFF. The CDR3 DNA reads as TGTGCCAGCAGCTTTGGCTTGGGGGGAGGTCGTGAAAAACTGTTTTTT.

This sequence joins TRBV5-4 and TRBJ1-2, with 7 nucleotides matching TRBD1. V shed 1 base, J shed 8 bases, and the junction held 14 bases outside the gene matches. Germline V gives CDR1 SGHNT, CDR2 YYREEE (reference sequence). The CDR3 has 16 amino acids. This CDR3 is CASSLSAWRQGEGYTF. The CDR3 DNA follows: TGTGCCAGCAGCTTGAGTGCTTGGCGGCAGGGGGAGGGCTACACCTTC.

The chain has TRBV9 and TRBJ2-3, with unresolved D. CDR3 length equals 13 residues. Germline V gives CDR1 SGDLS, CDR2 YYNGEE. Between the trimmed V and J ends, which lost 7 bases and 6 bases, there was a span of 15 bases. CDR3 sequence reads: CASGQFGFDTQYF. The CDR3 nucleotides are TGTGCCAGCGGCCAGTTCGGGTTCGATACGCAGTATTTT.

About this clone: At the DNA level, this CDR3 is encoded by other sequences in the same sample as well. The chain employs TRBV28 and TRBJ2-5; D gene ambiguous. This CDR3 comprises 12 residues. The V gene lost 3 bases and the J gene lost 5 bases, with 7 bases spanning the gap. Germline V CDR1 and CDR2: MDHEN, SYDVKM. The CDR3 region is CASSLPGETQYF. CDR3 sequence (DNA): TGTGCCAGCAGTTTGCCCGGGGAGACCCAGTACTTC.

The CDR3: CASTSKGGRTDTQYF. The CDR3 nucleotides read TGTGCCAGCACGTCTAAGGGGGGGCGGACAGATACGCAGTATTTT. This sequence joins TRBV7-3 and TRBJ2-3, with a weak D call TRBD2 (7 bases). V was shortened by 7 bases and J by 3 bases, with 17 bases between the two germline ends. The CDR3 consists of 15 residues. The germline gives CDR1 SGHTA, CDR2 FQGTGA.